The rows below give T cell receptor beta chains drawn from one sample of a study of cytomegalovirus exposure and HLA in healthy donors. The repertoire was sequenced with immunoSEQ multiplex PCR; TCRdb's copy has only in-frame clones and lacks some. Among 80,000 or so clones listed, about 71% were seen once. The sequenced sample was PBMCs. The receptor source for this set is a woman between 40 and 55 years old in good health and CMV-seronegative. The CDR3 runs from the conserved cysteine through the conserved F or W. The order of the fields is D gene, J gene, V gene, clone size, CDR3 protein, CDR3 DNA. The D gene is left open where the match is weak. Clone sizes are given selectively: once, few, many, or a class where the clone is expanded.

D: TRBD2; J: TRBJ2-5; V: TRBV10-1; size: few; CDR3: CASSAGTSGKQETQYF; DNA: TGCGCCAGCAGTGCCGGGACTAGCGGGAAACAAGAGACCCAGTACTTC
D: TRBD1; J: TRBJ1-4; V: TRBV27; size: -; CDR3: CASSSQGATNEKLFF; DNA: TGTGCCAGCAGTTCGCAGGGGGCAACTAATGAAAAACTGTTTTTT
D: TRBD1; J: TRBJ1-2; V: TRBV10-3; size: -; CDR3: CAISAGRQGGDYGYTF; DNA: TGTGCCATCAGTGCGGGTCGACAGGGGGGGGACTATGGCTACACCTTC
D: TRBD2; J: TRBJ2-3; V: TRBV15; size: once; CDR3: CATGSGGHQDTQYF; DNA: TGTGCCACCGGCAGCGGGGGGCATCAAGATACGCAGTATTTT
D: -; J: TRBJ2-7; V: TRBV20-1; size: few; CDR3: CSARQTYEQYF; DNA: TGCAGTGCCAGGCAGACCTACGAGCAGTACTTC
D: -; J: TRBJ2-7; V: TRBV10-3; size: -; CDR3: CAISESRGSSYEQYF; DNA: TGTGCCATCAGTGAGTCAAGGGGCTCGTCATACGAGCAGTACTTC
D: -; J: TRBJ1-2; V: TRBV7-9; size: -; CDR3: CASSFGRDRAPSYTF; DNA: TGTGCCAGCAGCTTTGGCAGGGATCGCGCCCCATCCTACACCTTC
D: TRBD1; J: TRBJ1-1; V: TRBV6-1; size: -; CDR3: CASSLQGANTEAFF; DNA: TGTGCCAGCAGCCTACAGGGGGCCAACACTGAAGCTTTCTTT
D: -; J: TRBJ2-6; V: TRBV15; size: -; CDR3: CATSRDPSSGANVLTF; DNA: TGTGCCACCAGCAGAGATCCGAGCTCTGGGGCCAACGTCCTGACTTTC
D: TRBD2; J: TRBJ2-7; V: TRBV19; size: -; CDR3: CASSLGLAEPLDF; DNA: TGTGCCAGTAGTCTCGGACTAGCGGAGCCTTTAGACTTC
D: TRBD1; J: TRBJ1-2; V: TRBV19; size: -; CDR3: CASSVAETGGYGYTF; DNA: TGTGCCAGTAGTGTTGCGGAGACAGGGGGCTATGGCTACACCTTC
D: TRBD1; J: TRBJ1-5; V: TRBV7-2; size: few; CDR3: CASSPGTDYSNQPQHF; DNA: TGTGCCAGCAGCCCCGGGACAGACTATAGCAATCAGCCCCAGCATTTT
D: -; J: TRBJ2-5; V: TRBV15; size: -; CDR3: CATSSLPRGAVGETQYF; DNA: TGTGCCACCTCCAGCCTTCCCCGGGGGGCGGTGGGAGAGACCCAGTACTTC
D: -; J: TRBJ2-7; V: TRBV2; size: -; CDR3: CASSELGRGTYEQYF; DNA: TGTGCCAGCAGTGAATTAGGAAGGGGAACCTACGAGCAGTACTTC
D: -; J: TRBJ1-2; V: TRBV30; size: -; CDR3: CACRGYGYTF; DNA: TGTGCCTGCAGGGGCTATGGCTACACCTTC
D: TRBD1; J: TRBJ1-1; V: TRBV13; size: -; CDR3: CASSPEGQGAEAFF; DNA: TGTGCCAGCAGCCCAGAGGGACAGGGAGCTGAAGCTTTCTTT
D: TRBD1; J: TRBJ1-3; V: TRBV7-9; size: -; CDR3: CASSPGGSGNTIYF; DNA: TGTGCCAGCAGCCCAGGGGGTTCTGGAAACACCATATATTTT
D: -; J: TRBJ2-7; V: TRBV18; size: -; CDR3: CASSPRGGSKDFTYEQYF; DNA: TGTGCCAGCTCACCAAGGGGGGGCAGCAAAGATTTTACTTACGAGCAGTACTTC
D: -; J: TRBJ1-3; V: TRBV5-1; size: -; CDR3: CASSLEGSGAGNTIYF; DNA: TGCGCCAGCAGCTTGGAGGGATCAGGGGCTGGAAACACCATATATTTT
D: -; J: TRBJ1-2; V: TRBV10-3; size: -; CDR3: CAISLDSYGYTF; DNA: TGTGCCATCAGTCTAGACAGCTATGGCTACACCTTC
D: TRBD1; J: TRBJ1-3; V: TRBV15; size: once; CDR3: CATSRERTGGHIYF; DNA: TGTGCCACCAGCAGAGAGCGGACAGGGGGCCACATATATTTT
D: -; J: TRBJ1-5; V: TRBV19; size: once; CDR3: CASSMVSGDNQPQHF; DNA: TGTGCCAGTAGTATGGTTAGCGGGGACAATCAGCCCCAGCATTTT
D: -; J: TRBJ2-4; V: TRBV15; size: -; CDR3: CATSRDGRTKNIQYF; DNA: TGTGCCACCAGCAGAGATGGGAGGACAAAAAACATTCAGTACTTC
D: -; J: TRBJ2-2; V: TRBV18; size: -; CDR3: CASHPKWGDTGELFF; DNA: TGTGCCAGCCACCCCAAGTGGGGAGACACCGGGGAGCTGTTTTTT
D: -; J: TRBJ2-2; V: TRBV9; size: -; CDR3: CASSVDSDTGELFF; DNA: TGTGCCAGCAGCGTAGATAGTGACACCGGGGAGCTGTTTTTT
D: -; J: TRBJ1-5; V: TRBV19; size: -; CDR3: CASSMTGYDQPQHF; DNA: TGTGCCAGTAGTATGACAGGCTACGATCAGCCCCAGCATTTT
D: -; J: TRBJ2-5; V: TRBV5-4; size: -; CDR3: CASSSGQETQYF; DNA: TGTGCCAGCAGTAGCGGCCAAGAGACCCAGTACTTC
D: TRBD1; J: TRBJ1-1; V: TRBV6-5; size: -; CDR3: CASRTGEVVNTEAFF; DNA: TGTGCCAGCAGGACAGGGGAGGTGGTGAACACTGAAGCTTTCTTT
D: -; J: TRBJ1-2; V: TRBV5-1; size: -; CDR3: CASSLAGYSDYTF; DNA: TGCGCCAGCAGCTTGGCCGGCTATAGCGACTACACCTTC
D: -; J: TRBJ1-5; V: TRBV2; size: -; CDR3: CASGRDSSNQPQHF; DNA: TGTGCCAGCGGCAGAGACAGCAGCAATCAGCCCCAGCATTTT
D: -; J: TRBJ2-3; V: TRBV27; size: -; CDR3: CASSPSLLMTDTQYF; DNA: TGTGCCAGCAGTCCGTCCCTACTCATGACAGATACGCAGTATTTT
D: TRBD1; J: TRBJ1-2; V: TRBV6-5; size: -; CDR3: CASSEGTGWPYGCTF; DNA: TGTGCCAGCAGCGAGGGGACAGGATGGCCTTATGGCTGCACCTTC
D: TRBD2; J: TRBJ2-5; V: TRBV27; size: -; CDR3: CASSGRARETQYF; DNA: TGTGCCAGCAGCGGGAGGGCGCGCGAGACCCAGTACTTC
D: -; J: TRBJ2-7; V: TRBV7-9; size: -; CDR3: CASSPRVGYYEQYF; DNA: TGTGCCAGCAGTCCCCGGGTGGGTTACTACGAGCAGTACTTC
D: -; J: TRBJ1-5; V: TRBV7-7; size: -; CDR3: CASSLEIRGSNQPQHF; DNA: TGTGCCAGCAGCTTAGAAATACGAGGGAGCAATCAGCCCCAGCATTTT
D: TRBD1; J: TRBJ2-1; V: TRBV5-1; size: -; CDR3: CASSPGTGLEQFF; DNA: TGCGCCAGCAGCCCCGGGACAGGTCTTGAGCAGTTCTTC
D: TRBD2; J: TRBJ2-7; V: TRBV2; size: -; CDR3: CASTGGANEQYF; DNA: TGTGCCAGCACCGGGGGGGCGAACGAGCAGTACTTC
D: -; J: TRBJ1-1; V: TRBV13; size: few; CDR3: CASSLGLNLANTEAFF; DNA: TGTGCCAGCAGCTTAGGCCTTAATCTGGCGAACACTGAAGCTTTCTTT
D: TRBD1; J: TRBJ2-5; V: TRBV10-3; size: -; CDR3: CASRDRQETQYF; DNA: TGTGCCAGCCGGGACAGGCAAGAGACCCAGTACTTC
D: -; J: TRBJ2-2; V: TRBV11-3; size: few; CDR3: CASSSREDRANTGELFF; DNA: TGTGCCAGCAGCTCCCGGGAGGACAGGGCGAACACCGGGGAGCTGTTTTTT
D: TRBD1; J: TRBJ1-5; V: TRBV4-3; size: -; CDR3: CASSQDQGTGGQPQHF; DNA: TGCGCCAGCAGCCAAGATCAAGGGACAGGGGGTCAGCCCCAGCATTTT
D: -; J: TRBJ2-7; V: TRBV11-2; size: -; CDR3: CASRAAGTVGEQYF; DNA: TGTGCCAGCAGGGCCGCGGGGACAGTCGGCGAGCAGTACTTC
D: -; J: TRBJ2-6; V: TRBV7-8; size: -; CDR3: CASSPGAGANVLTF; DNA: TGTGCCAGCAGCCCAGGGGCAGGGGCCAACGTCCTGACTTTC